The rows below give T cell receptor beta chains drawn from one sample of a study of early T cells in non-severe SARS-CoV-2 infection. TCRdb reprocessed the 5' RACE reads with MiXCR, giving one entry per CDR3 protein. The sample records around 99,000 distinct CDR3 sequences, around 10% being singletons. The sequenced sample consisted of whole blood. The source of these receptors is an adult who was a healthcare worker with PCR-confirmed SARS-CoV-2 infection or an uninfected control (not recorded which). CDR3s include the opening cysteine and the closing phenylalanine or tryptophan. D genes are given only for firm matches. Some rows have no size entry. The others give once, few or many, or a class for an expanded clone.

size | J | V | D | length | CDR3 | DNA
. | TRBJ1-5 | TRBV7-7 | . | 15 | CASSLGQVCNQPQHF | TGTGCCAGCAGCTTAGGGCAGGTCTGCAATCAGCCCCAGCATTTT
many | TRBJ2-3 | TRBV19 | . | 18 | CASSHSLRARVSTDTQYF | .
. | TRBJ2-7 | TRBV20-1 | TRBD2 | 14 | CSATGTSEVNEQYF | TGCAGTGCCACCGGGACTAGCGAAGTCAACGAGCAGTACTTC
many | TRBJ2-7 | TRBV28 | . | 12 | CASSERGSEQYF | TGTGCCAGCAGTGAAAGGGGTTCCGAGCAGTACTTC
. | TRBJ2-7 | TRBV5-1 | . | 14 | CASSLGGDSYEQYF | TGCGCCAGCAGCTTGGGGGGCGATTCCTACGAGCAGTACTTC
few | TRBJ1-4 | TRBV28 | . | 12 | CASSSTNEKLFF | TGTGCCAGCAGTTCTACTAATGAAAAACTGTTTTTT
many | TRBJ2-7 | TRBV7-2 | TRBD2 | 15 | CASSLGVAGGDEQYF | TGTGCCAGCAGCTTAGGAGTAGCGGGAGGGGACGAGCAGTACTTC
. | TRBJ2-1 | TRBV4-1 | . | 15 | CASSQDQASVNEQFF | TGCGCCAGCAGCCAAGATCAGGCCTCAGTTAATGAGCAGTTCTTC
. | TRBJ2-5 | TRBV5-5 | TRBD1 | 15 | CASSSKYRGRETQYF | TGTGCCAGCAGCTCGAAATACAGGGGAAGAGAGACCCAGTACTTC
medium-sized | TRBJ2-1 | TRBV12-3/TRBV12-4 | TRBD2 | 15 | CASRYIAGAWNEQFF | TGTGCCAGCAGATATATAGCGGGGGCCTGGAATGAGCAGTTCTTC
few | TRBJ1-1 | TRBV20-1 | . | 13 | CSAREGGRTEAFF | TGCAGTGCTAGAGAGGGCGGGAGGACTGAAGCTTTCTTT
many | TRBJ1-1 | TRBV2 | . | 13 | CASSEHPNTEAFF | TGTGCCAGCAGTGAACACCCGAACACTGAAGCTTTCTTT
many | TRBJ2-7 | TRBV28 | . | 15 | CASSLSKFGSYEQYF | TGTGCCAGCAGTTTATCGAAGTTTGGCAGCTACGAGCAGTACTTC
. | TRBJ2-4 | TRBV14 | . | 14 | CASSRAGAKNIQYF | TGTGCCAGCAGCCGAGCGGGAGCCAAAAACATTCAGTACTTC
many | TRBJ2-7 | TRBV11-2 | . | 15 | CASSLAGQMRYEQYF | TGTGCCAGCAGCTTAGCGGGGCAGATGAGATACGAGCAGTACTTC
. | TRBJ2-3 | TRBV25-1 | TRBD2 | 15 | CASSDRTGSGGTQYF | TGTGCCAGCAGTGATAGAACGGGGTCGGGGGGTACGCAGTATTTT
many | TRBJ2-3 | TRBV28 | TRBD1 | 16 | CASSLFGQGSADTQYF | TGTGCCAGCAGTTTATTCGGACAGGGGTCGGCAGATACGCAGTATTTT
many | TRBJ2-7 | TRBV5-4 | . | 13 | CASSLKWGDEQYF | TGTGCCAGCAGCTTGAAGTGGGGGGACGAGCAGTACTTC
few | TRBJ2-1 | TRBV12-3/TRBV12-4 | TRBD2 | 14 | CATESGRAAGEQFF | TGTGCCACCGAGAGCGGGAGGGCCGCTGGTGAGCAGTTCTTC
. | TRBJ2-7 | TRBV5-1 | . | 16 | CASSPSQGRSSYEQYF | TGCGCCAGCAGCCCGTCACAGGGAAGAAGCTCCTACGAGCAGTACTTC
few | TRBJ2-1 | TRBV2 | TRBD2 | 15 | CASSDILAGQIEQFF | TGTGCCAGCAGTGACATTCTAGCGGGACAGATCGAGCAGTTCTTC
few | TRBJ2-1 | TRBV7-9 | . | 15 | CASSSEGEWYNEQFF | TGTGCCAGCAGCTCCGAAGGGGAGTGGTACAATGAGCAGTTCTTC
many | TRBJ2-1 | TRBV18 | . | 15 | CASSPQGLFYNEQFF | TGTGCCAGCTCGCCTCAGGGTTTGTTCTACAATGAGCAGTTCTTC
many | TRBJ2-5 | TRBV12-3/TRBV12-4 | TRBD2 | 13 | CASRPAGVETQYF | TGTGCCAGCAGGCCGGCGGGAGTAGAGACCCAGTACTTC
few | TRBJ1-1 | TRBV28 | TRBD1 | 14 | CASRQGQLNTEAFF | TGTGCCAGCAGACAGGGACAGTTGAACACTGAAGCTTTCTTT
many | TRBJ2-7 | TRBV29-1 | . | 13 | CSVILAEAYEQYF | TGCAGCGTTATTCTGGCGGAGGCCTACGAGCAGTACTTC
many | TRBJ2-7 | TRBV29-1 | TRBD1 | 14 | CSAAAGTDLYEQYF | TGCAGCGCTGCCGCCGGGACAGACCTCTACGAGCAGTACTTC
once | TRBJ2-5 | TRBV5-4 | . | 12 | CASSPPGETQHF | TGTGCCAGCAGCCCTCCAGGGGAGACCCAGCACTTC
many | TRBJ2-3 | TRBV4-1 | TRBD2 | 16 | CASSQRAGGVSDTQYF | TGCGCCAGCAGCCAACGAGCGGGAGGAGTTTCAGATACGCAGTATTTT
many | TRBJ2-7 | TRBV6-6 | . | 15 | CASSYQGGESYEQYF | TGTGCCAGCAGTTATCAGGGTGGTGAATCCTACGAGCAGTACTTC
few | TRBJ1-6 | TRBV13 | . | 14 | CASSSQGRASPLHF | TGTGCCAGCAGCTCGCAGGGTCGAGCGTCACCCCTCCACTTT
few | TRBJ2-3 | TRBV20-1 | TRBD2 | 14 | CSAGTGGPKDTQYF | TGCAGTGCAGGGACGGGAGGGCCTAAAGATACGCAGTATTTT